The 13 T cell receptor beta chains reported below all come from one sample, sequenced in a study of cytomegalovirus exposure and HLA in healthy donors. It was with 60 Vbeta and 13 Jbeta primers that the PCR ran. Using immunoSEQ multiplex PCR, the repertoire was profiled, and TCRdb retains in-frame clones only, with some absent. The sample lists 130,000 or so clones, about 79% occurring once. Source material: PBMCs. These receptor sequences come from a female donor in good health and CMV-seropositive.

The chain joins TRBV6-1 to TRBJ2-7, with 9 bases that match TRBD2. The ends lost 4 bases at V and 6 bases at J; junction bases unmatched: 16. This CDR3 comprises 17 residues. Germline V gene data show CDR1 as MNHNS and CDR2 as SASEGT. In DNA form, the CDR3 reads TGTGCCAGCAGTGCCCTTGGGCTTAGCGGGAGTTTAATCGAGCAGTACTTC. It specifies CASSALGLSGSLIEQYF.

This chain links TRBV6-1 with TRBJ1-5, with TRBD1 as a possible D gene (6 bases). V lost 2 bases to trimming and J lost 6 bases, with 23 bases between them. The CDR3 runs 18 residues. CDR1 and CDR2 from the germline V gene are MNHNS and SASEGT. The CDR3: CASSEWNLAGDDRQPQHF. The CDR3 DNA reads TGTGCCAGCAGTGAATGGAACTTGGCAGGGGATGATCGTCAGCCCCAGCATTTT.

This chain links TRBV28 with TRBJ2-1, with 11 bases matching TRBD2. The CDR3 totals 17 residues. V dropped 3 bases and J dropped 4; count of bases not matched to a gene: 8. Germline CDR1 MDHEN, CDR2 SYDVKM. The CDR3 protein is CASSLNSGGVWYNEQFF. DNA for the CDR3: TGTGCCAGCAGTTTGAATAGCGGGGGGGTCTGGTACAATGAGCAGTTCTTC.

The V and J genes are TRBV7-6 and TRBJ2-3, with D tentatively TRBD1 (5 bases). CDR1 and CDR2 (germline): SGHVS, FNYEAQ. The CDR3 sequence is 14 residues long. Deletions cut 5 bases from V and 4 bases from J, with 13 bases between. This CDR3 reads CASSAQGRADTQYF. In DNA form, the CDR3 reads TGTGCCAGCAGCGCCCAGGGTAGGGCAGATACGCAGTATTTT.

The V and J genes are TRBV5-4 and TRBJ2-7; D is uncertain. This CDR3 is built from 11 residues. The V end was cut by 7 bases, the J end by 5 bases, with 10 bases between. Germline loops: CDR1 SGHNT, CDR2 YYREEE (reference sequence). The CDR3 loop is CASDSIDEQYF. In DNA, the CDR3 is TGTGCCAGCGATAGTATCGACGAGCAGTACTTC.

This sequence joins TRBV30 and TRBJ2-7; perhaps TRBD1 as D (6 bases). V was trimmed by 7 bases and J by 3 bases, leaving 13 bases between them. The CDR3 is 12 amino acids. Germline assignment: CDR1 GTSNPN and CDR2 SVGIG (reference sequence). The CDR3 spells CAYQQGSYEQYF. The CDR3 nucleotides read TGTGCCTACCAACAGGGAAGCTACGAGCAGTACTTC.

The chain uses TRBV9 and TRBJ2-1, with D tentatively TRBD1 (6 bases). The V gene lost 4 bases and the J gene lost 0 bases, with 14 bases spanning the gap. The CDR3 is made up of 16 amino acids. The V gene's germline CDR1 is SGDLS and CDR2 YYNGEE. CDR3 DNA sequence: TGTGCCAGCAGCCCGGGACACCCGAGCTCCTACAATGAGCAGTTCTTC. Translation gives CASSPGHPSSYNEQFF.

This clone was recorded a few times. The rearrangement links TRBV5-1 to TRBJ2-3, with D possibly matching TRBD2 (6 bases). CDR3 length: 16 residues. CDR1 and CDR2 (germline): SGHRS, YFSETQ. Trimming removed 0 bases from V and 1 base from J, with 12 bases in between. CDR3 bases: TGCGCCAGCAGCTTGGGGGTCAGGGAGGGCACAGATACGCAGTATTTT. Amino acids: CASSLGVREGTDTQYF.

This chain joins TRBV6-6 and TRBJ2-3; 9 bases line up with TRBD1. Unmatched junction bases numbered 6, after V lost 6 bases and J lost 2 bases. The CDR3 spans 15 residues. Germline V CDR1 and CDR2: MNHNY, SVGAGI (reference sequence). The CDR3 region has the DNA TGTGCCAGCAGCCGCGGACAGGGGTCCACAGATACGCAGTATTTT. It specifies CASSRGQGSTDTQYF.

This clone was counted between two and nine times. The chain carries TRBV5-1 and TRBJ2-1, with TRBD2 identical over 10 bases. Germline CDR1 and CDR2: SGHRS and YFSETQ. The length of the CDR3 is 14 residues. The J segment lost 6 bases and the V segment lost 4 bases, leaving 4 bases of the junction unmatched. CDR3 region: CASSISGGGNEQFF. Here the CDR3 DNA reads TGCGCCAGCAGCATCAGCGGGGGGGGCAATGAGCAGTTCTTC.

The CDR3 loop is CASSSSGGGISYEQYF. DNA for the CDR3: TGTGCCAGCAGTTCCTCGGGAGGGGGTATCTCCTACGAGCAGTACTTC. V and J are TRBV6-5 and TRBJ2-7; TRBD2 aligns across 8 bases. The CDR3 runs to 16 residues. V lost 4 bases, J lost 0 bases, and 8 bases stayed unmatched. From germline, CDR1 is MNHEY and CDR2 SVGAGI.

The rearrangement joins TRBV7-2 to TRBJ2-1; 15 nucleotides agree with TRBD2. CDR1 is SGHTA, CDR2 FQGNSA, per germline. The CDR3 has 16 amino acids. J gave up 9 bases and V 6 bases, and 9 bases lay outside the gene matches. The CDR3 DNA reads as TGTGCCAGCAGGCCTCCGGGACTAGCGGGAGGTGGTGAGCAGTTCTTC. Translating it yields CASRPPGLAGGGEQFF.

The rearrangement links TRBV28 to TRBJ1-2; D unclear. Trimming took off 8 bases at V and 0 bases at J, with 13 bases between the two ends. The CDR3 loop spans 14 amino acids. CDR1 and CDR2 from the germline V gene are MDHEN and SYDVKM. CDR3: CASGPPGTNYGYTF. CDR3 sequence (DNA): TGTGCCAGCGGCCCGCCCGGGACTAACTATGGCTACACCTTC.